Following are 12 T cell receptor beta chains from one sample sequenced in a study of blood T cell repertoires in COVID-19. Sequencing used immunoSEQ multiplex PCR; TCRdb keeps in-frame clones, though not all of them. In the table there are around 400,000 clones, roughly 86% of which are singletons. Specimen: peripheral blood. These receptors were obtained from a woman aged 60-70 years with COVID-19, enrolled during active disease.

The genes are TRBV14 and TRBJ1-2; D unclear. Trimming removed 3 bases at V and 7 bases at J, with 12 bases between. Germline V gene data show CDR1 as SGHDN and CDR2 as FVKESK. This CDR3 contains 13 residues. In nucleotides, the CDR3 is TGTGCCAGCAGCCAGGTGAGGGTATCTGGCTACACCTTC. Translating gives CASSQVRVSGYTF.

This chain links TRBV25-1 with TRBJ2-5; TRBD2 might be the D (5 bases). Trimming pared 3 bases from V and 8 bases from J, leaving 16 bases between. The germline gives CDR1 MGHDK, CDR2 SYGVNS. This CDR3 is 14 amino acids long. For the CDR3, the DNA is TGTGCCAGCAGTGACGGGATTCTGGGGAGAACCCAGTACTTC. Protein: CASSDGILGRTQYF.

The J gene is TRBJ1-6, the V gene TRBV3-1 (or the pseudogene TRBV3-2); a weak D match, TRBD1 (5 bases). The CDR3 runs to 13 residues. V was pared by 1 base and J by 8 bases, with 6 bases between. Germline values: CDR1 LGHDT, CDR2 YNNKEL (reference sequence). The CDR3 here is CASSQGGDSPLHF. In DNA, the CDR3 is TGTGCCAGCAGCCAAGGGGGCGATTCACCCCTCCACTTT.

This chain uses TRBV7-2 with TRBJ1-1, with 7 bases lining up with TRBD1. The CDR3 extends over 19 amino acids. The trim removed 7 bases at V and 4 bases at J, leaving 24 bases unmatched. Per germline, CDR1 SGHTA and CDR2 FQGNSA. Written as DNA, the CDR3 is TGTGCCAGCACCACCAGACTGTGGGGCAGGGGGGCTATTGGCACTGAAGCTTTCTTT. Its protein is CASTTRLWGRGAIGTEAFF.

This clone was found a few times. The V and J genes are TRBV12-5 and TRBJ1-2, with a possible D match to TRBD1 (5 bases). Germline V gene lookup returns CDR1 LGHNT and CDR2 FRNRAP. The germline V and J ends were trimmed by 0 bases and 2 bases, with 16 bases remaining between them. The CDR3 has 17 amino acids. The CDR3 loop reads CASGLVLGPAPNYGYTF. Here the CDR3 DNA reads TGTGCTAGTGGTTTGGTATTGGGGCCGGCCCCCAACTATGGCTACACCTTC.

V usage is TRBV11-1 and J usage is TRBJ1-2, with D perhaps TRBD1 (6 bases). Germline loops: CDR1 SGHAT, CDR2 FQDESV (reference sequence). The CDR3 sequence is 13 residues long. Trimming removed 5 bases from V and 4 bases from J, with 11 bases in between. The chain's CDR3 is CASSLRTAYGYTF. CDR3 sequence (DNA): TGTGCCAGCAGCCTTAGGACAGCCTATGGCTACACCTTC.

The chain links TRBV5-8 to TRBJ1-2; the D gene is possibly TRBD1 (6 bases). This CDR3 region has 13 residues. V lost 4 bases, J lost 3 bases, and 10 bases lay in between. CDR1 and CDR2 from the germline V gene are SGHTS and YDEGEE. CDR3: CASSRTADYGYTF. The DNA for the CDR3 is TGTGCCAGCAGCAGGACAGCCGACTATGGCTACACCTTC.

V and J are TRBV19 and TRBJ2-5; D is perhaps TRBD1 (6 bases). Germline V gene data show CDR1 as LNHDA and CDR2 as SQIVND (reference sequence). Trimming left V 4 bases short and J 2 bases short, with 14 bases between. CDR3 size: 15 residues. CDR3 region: CASSSNRVGQETQYF. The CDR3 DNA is TGTGCCAGTAGTAGTAACAGGGTCGGACAAGAGACCCAGTACTTC.

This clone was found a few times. The CDR3 sequence: CASSGTGTEAFF. The CDR3 DNA reads as TGTGCCAGCAGCGGAACAGGGACTGAAGCTTTCTTT. The rearrangement joins TRBV7-9 to TRBJ1-1; a weak D match, TRBD1 (6 bases). CDR1 is SEHNR and CDR2 is FQNEAQ in the germline V gene (reference sequence). V dropped 5 bases and J dropped 5 bases, with 9 bases sitting between them. The CDR3 has 12 amino acids. The whole variable domain, filled in from reference TRBV7-9 and TRBJ1-1, reads DTGVSQNPRHKITKRGQNVTFRCDPISEHNRLYWYRQTLGQGPEFLTYFQNEAQLEKSRLLSDRFSAERPKGSFSTLEIQRTEQGDSAMYLCASSGTGTEAFFGQGTRLTVV.

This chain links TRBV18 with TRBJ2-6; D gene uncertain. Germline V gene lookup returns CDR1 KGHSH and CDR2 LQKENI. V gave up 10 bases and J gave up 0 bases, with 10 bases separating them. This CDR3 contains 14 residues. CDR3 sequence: CATTGDSGANVLTF. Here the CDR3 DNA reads TGTGCCACCACCGGAGACTCTGGGGCCAACGTCCTGACTTTC.

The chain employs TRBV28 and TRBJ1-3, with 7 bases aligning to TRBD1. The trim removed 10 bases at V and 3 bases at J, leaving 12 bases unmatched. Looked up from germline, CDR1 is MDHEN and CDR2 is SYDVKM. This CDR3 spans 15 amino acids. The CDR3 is CAIRSLGGRGNTIYF. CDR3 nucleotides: TGTGCCATCCGGAGTTTAGGGGGCCGTGGAAACACCATATATTTT.

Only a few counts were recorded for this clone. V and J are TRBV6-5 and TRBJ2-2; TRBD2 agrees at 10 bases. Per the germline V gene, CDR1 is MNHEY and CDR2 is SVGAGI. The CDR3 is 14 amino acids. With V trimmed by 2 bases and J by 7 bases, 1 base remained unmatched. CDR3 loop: CASSYRLAGGELFF. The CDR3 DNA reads TGTGCCAGCAGTTACCGACTAGCGGGCGGGGAGCTGTTTTTT.